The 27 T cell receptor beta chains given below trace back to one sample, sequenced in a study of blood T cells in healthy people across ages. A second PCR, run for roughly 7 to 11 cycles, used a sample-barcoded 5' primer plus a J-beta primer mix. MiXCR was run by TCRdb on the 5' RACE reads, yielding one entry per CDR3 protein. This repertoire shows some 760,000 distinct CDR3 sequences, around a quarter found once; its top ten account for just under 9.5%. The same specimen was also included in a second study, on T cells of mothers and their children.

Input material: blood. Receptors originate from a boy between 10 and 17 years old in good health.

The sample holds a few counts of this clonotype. The CDR3 DNA reads TGTGCCAGCAGTCCCGGCGGCGGCGTATCCTACAATGAGCAGTTCTTC. Translating it yields CASSPGGGVSYNEQFF. The chain is built from TRBV28 and TRBJ2-1; D ambiguous. Trimming took off 5 bases at V and 1 base at J, with 15 bases between the two ends. The CDR3 loop spans 16 amino acids. Germline CDR1 is MDHEN and CDR2 is SYDVKM.

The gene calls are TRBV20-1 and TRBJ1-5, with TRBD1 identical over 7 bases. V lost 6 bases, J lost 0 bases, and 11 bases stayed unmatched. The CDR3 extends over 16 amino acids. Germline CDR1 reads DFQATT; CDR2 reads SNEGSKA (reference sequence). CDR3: CSAAGTESLSNQPQHF. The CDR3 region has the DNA TGCAGTGCGGCCGGGACAGAGAGCCTTAGCAATCAGCCCCAGCATTTT.

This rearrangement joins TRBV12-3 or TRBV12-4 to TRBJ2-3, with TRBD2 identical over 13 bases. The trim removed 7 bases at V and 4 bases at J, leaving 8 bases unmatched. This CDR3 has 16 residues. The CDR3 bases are TGTGCCAGCAACCTGGGACTAGCGGGACCCGCAGATACGCAGTATTTT. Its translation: CASNLGLAGPADTQYF.

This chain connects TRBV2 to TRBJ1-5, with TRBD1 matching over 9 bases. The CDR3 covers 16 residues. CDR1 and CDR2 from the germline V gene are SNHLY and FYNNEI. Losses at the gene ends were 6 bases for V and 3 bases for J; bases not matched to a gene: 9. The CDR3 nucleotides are TGTGCCAGCAGGGGACAGGGCTTTGGGGTCAATCAGCCCCAGCATTTT. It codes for CASRGQGFGVNQPQHF.

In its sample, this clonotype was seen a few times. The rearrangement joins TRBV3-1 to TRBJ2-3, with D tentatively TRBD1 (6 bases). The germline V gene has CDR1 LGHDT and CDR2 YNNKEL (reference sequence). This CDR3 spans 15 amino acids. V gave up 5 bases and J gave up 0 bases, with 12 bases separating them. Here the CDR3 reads CASSVEGHSTDTQYF. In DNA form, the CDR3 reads TGTGCCAGCAGCGTCGAGGGACACAGCACAGATACGCAGTATTTT.

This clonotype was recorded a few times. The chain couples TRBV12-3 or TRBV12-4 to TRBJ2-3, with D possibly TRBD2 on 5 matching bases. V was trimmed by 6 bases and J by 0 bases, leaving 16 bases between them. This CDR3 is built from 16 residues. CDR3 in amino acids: CASSPTRTPSTDTQYF. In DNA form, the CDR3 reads TGTGCCAGCAGCCCTACCCGGACTCCTAGCACAGATACGCAGTATTTT.

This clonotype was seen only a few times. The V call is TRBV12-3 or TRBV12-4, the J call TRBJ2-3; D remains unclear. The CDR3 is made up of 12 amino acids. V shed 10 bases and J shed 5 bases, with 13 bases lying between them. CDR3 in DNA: TGTGCCACCTCATTTCGTATAGATACGCAGTATTTT. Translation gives CATSFRIDTQYF.

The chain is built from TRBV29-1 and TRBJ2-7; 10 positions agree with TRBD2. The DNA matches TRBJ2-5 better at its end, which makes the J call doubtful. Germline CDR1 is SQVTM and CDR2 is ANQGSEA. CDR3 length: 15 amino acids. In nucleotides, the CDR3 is TGCAGCGTTGAAGGGCTAGCGGGAGTTCAGGAGACCCAGTACTTC. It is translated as CSVEGLAGVQETQYF.

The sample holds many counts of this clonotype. For the CDR3, the DNA is TGTGCCAGCAGCCCTGGGACAGGGGGCTATGGCTACACCTTC. Amino acids: CASSPGTGGYGYTF. This sequence joins TRBV12-3 or TRBV12-4 and TRBJ1-2, with 11 bases aligning to TRBD1. The CDR3 runs 14 residues. J lost 4 bases, V lost 6 bases, and 4 bases had no gene match.

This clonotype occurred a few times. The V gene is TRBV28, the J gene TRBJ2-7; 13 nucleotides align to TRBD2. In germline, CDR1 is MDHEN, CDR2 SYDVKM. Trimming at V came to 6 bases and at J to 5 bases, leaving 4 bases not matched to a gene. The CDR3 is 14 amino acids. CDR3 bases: TGTGCCAGCAGACTAGCGGGAGGGCCTAACGAGCAGTACTTC. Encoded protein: CASRLAGGPNEQYF.

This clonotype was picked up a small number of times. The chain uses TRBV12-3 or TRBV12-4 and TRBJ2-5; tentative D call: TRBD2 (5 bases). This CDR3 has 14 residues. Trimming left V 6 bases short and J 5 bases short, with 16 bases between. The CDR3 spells CASSAPGSGETQYF. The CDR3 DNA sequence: TGTGCCAGCAGCGCCCCGGGAAGTGGGGAGACCCAGTACTTC.

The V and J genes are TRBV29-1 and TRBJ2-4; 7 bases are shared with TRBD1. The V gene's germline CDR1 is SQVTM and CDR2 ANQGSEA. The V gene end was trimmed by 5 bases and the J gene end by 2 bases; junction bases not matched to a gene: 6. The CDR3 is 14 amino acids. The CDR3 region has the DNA TGCAGCGTTTGGGACAGCATTTCCAAAAACATTCAGTACTTC. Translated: CSVWDSISKNIQYF.

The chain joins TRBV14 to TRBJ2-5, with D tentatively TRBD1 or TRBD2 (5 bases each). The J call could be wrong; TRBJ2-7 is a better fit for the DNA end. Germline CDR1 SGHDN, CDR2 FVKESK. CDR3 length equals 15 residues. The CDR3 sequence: CASSQDITSGTEQYF. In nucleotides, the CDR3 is TGTGCCAGCAGCCAAGATATTACTTCAGGGACCGAGCAGTACTTC.

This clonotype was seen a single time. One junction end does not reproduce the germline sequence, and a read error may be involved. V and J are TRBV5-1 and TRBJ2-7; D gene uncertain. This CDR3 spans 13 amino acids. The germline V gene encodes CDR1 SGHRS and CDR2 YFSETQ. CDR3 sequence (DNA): TGCGCCAGCAGCTTGGCAGGATCCCACGAGCACTACTTC. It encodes CASSLAGSHEHYF.

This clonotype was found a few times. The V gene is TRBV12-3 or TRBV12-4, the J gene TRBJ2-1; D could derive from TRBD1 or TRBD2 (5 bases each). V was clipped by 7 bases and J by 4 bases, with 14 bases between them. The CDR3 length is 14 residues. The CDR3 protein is CASTLGGGYNEQFF. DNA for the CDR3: TGTGCCAGCACTTTGGGTGGGGGTTACAATGAGCAGTTCTTC.

The CDR3 sequence is CSVEAAGGSYEQYF. The CDR3 nucleotides are TGCAGCGTTGAAGCGGCAGGGGGCTCCTACGAGCAGTACTTC. This chain links TRBV29-1 with TRBJ2-7; TRBD1 aligns across 7 bases. With V trimmed by 1 base and J by 0 bases, 3 bases remained unmatched. The germline CDR1 and CDR2 sequences are SQVTM and ANQGSEA. The CDR3 has 14 amino acids.

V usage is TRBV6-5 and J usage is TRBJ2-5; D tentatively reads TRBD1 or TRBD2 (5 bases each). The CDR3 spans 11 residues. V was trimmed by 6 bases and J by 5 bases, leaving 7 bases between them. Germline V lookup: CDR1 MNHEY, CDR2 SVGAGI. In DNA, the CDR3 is TGTGCCAGCAGCGGGACGGAGACCCAGTACTTC. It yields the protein CASSGTETQYF.

CDR3 in amino acids: CASRGTGLNRVYNEQFF. In DNA, the CDR3 is TGTGCCAGCAGGGGGACAGGTCTGAACAGGGTTTACAATGAGCAGTTCTTC. This chain connects TRBV7-2 to TRBJ2-5, with 8 bases lining up with TRBD1. The J call may be wrong; the DNA end is better matched by TRBJ2-1. CDR1 SGHTA and CDR2 FQGNSA come from the germline V gene. The CDR3 covers 17 residues.

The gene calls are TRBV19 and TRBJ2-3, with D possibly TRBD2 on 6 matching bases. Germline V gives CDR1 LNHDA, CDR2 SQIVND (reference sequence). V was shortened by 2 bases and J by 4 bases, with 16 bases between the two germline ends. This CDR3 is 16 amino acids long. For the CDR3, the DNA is TGTGCCAGTAGTATAATTAGACGGGAGTTTCCAGATACGCAGTATTTT. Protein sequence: CASSIIRREFPDTQYF.

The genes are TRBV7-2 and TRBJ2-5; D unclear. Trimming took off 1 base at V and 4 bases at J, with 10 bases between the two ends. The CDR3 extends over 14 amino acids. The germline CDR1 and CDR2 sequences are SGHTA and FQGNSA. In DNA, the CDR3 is TGTGCCAGCAGCTTAGGGGGAAGGCGAGAGACCCAGTACTTC. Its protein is CASSLGGRRETQYF.

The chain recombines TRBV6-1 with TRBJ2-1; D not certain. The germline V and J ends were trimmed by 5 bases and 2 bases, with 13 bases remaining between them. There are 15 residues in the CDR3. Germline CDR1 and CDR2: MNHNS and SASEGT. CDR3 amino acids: CASSPQSGAYNEQFF. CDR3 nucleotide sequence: TGTGCCAGCAGTCCCCAGAGTGGGGCCTACAATGAGCAGTTCTTC.

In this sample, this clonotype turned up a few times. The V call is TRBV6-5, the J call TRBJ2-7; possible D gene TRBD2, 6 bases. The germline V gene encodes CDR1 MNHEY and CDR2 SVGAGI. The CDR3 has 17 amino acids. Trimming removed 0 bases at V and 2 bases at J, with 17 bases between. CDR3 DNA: TGTGCCAGCAGTTACTCTATCTCTTTGGACTATCCCTACGAGCAGTACTTC. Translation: CASSYSISLDYPYEQYF.

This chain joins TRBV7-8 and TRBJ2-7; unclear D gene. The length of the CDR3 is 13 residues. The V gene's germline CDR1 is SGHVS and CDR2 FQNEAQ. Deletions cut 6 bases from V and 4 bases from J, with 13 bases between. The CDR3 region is CASRPLDGYEQYF. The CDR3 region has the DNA TGTGCCAGCAGACCCTTGGATGGGTACGAGCAGTACTTC.

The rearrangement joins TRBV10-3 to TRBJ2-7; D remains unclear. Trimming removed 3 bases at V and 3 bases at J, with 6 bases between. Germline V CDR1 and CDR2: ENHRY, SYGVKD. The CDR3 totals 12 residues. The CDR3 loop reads CAISDAGYEQYF. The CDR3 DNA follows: TGTGCCATCAGTGATGCAGGCTACGAGCAGTACTTC.

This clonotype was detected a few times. CDR3 sequence reads: CSARDRGSISNQPQHF. For the CDR3, the DNA is TGCAGTGCTAGAGATCGGGGTTCCATTAGCAATCAGCCCCAGCATTTT. The rearrangement uses TRBV20-1 and TRBJ1-5; no clear D. In germline, CDR1 is DFQATT, CDR2 SNEGSKA (reference sequence). Trimming shortened V by 0 bases and J by 0 bases, and 12 bases separated the two germline ends. This CDR3 is built from 16 residues.

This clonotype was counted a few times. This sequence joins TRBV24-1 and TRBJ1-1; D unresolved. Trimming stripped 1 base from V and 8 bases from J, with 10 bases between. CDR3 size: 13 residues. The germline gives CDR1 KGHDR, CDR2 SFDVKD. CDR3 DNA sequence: TGTGCCACCAGTGATTTTAACGGGTTGGAAGCTTTCTTT. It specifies CATSDFNGLEAFF.

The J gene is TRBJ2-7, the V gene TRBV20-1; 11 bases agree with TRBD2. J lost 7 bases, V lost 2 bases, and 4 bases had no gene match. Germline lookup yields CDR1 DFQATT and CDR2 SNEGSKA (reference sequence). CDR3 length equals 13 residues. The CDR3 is CSARLAGGWEQYF. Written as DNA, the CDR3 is TGCAGTGCTAGACTAGCGGGGGGATGGGAGCAGTACTTC.